The present T cell receptor beta chain was sequenced within a study of T cell responses to AZD1222 COVID-19 vaccine. The CDR3 runs to 13 residues. V lost 1 base, J lost 11 bases, and 14 bases lay in between. The protocol was immunoSEQ multiplex PCR, while the TCRdb copy is restricted to in-frame clones and leaves out a portion. In total, the table holds over 140,000 clones. This chain joins TRBV12-3 or TRBV12-4 and TRBJ1-1; no clear D. Input material: peripheral blood. This sequence originates from an adult in good health. CDR3 DNA sequence: TGTGCCAGCAGTTTAGTGGCCTCTCCGATGGCTTTCTTT. Its translation: CASSLVASPMAFF.